This record looks at one T cell receptor beta chain sequence and its context. This sample stems from a study of OX40 agonist ivuxolimab in advanced cancers. The table came from immunoSEQ multiplex PCR; TCRdb's copy has only in-frame clones and leaves some out. The sample records 13,000 to 15,000 clones, more than 75% being singletons. The source material was CD4+ or CD8+ T cells sorted from blood, sampled in a trial of the OX40 agonist ivuxolimab. The sequence was collected from an adult with an advanced solid tumor such as melanoma, head and neck, liver or kidney cancer.

Written as DNA, the CDR3 is TGCGCCAGCAGCCAAGACGGAAACACCGGGGAGCTGTTTTTT. Amino acids: CASSQDGNTGELFF. V and J are TRBV4-3 and TRBJ2-2; D is undetermined. CDR3 length: 14 amino acids. Germline CDR1 and CDR2: LGHNA and YSLEER. Trimming stripped 0 bases from V and 2 bases from J, with 4 bases between.